The 24 T cell receptor beta chains given below trace back to one sample, sequenced in a study of metastatic and nonmetastatic thyroid tumors. TCRdb re-clonotyped the PCR reads through MiXCR. The repertoire holds about 5,500 clones, with roughly 27% as singletons. Nobody among the patients had been given any treatment before thyroid surgery. The sample consisted of adjacent normal tissue. The source is a female donor with papillary thyroid cancer or a benign thyroid nodule (not recorded which). Some clones in this sample may be carry-over from other donors' samples.

As concerns this clone: One junction end does not reproduce the germline sequence, and a read error may be involved. The chain combines TRBV20-1 with TRBJ2-7; 16 bases fit TRBD2. Germline CDR1 and CDR2: DFQATT and SNEGSKA (reference sequence). This CDR3 has 14 amino acids. CDR3 sequence: CSAIPGTSGGGQHF. The CDR3 region has the DNA TGCAGTGCTATCCCCGGGACTAGCGGGGGGGGGCAGCACTTC.

This clone showed up many times. This may come from a read error, since a much larger clone is one base off. The same CDR3 can be traced to other DNA sequences in this sample. The chain recombines TRBV29-1 with TRBJ1-5; no reliable D call. The CDR3 runs 12 residues. The germline V gene has CDR1 SQVTM and CDR2 ANQGSEA. The CDR3 loop reads CSVGGINQPQHF. In nucleotides, the CDR3 is TGCAGTGTTGGCGGGATTAATCAGCCCCAGCATTTT.

The chain joins TRBV28 to TRBJ2-1, with D possibly being TRBD1 (6 bases). The CDR3 length is 11 residues. Trimming cost V 5 bases and J 15 bases, with 14 bases left between them. CDR1 is MDHEN and CDR2 is SYDVKM in the germline V gene. CDR3 region: CASSQKDSRFF. CDR3 DNA sequence: TGTGCCAGCAGTCAAAAGGACAGCCGGTTCTTC.

The CDR3 loop reads CSARGLAVYEQYF. The DNA of the CDR3 is TGCAGTGCTAGAGGCCTAGCGGTCTACGAGCAGTACTTC. The rearrangement links TRBV20-1 to TRBJ2-7, with 7 bases identical to TRBD2. The CDR3 covers 13 residues. Germline V CDR1 and CDR2: DFQATT, SNEGSKA (reference sequence). V was clipped by 1 base and J by 3 bases; unmatched bases: 3.

This clone was counted a few times. The chain is built from TRBV20-1 and TRBJ2-7; 7 positions match TRBD1. Germline CDR1 reads DFQATT; CDR2 reads SNEGSKA (reference sequence). The CDR3 has 14 residues. Trimming cost V 6 bases and J 2 bases; bases outside gene matches: 10. The CDR3 here is CSAVLVDRPYEQYF. The CDR3 DNA reads as TGCAGTGCGGTTTTGGTGGACAGGCCCTACGAGCAGTACTTC.

By its share, this clone is medium-sized (0.01 to 0.1%). The CDR3 DNA reads as TGTGCCAGCAGGGGGACTAGCGGGACCCTAAGCACAGATACGCAGTATTTT. Protein: CASRGTSGTLSTDTQYF. The chain has TRBV2 and TRBJ2-3, with 13 positions matching TRBD2. The CDR3 covers 17 residues. The germline V gene encodes CDR1 SNHLY and CDR2 FYNNEI. The trim removed 6 bases at V and 0 bases at J, leaving 6 bases unmatched.

In regard to this clone: The CDR3 does not end in the conserved phenylalanine or tryptophan, so this is likely a read error. The rearrangement links TRBV28 to TRBJ2-7, with 7 positions matching TRBD2. The germline gives CDR1 MDHEN, CDR2 SYDVKM. The CDR3 is 18 amino acids. V dropped 3 bases and J dropped 0; count of bases not matched to a gene: 14. This CDR3 is CASSLGIEGGPGSYEQYS. Written as DNA, the CDR3 is TGTGCCAGCAGTTTGGGAATAGAGGGAGGGCCGGGCTCCTACGAGCAGTACTCC.

This clone was observed a few times. The chain uses TRBV6-5 and TRBJ1-2; D not certain. CDR1 and CDR2 (germline): MNHEY, SVGAGI. Trimming stripped 0 bases from V and 6 bases from J, with 11 bases between. The CDR3 contains 14 residues. The CDR3 loop is CASSYSGGVDGYTF. The CDR3 DNA is TGTGCCAGCAGTTACTCGGGTGGGGTGGATGGCTACACCTTC.

CDR3: CASSLSMGYEQYF. CDR3 in DNA: TGTGCCAGCAGCTTAAGTATGGGCTACGAGCAGTACTTC. The J gene is TRBJ2-7, the V gene TRBV11-3, with D hard to call. V lost 2 bases and J 3 bases, leaving 8 bases between the germline ends. This CDR3 has 13 residues. CDR1 is SGHNT, CDR2 YENEEA, per germline. Full variable domain (rest looked up from reference TRBV11-3 and TRBJ2-7): EAGVVQSPRYKIIEKKQPVAFWCNPISGHNTLYWYLQNLGQGPELLIRYENEEAVDDSQLPKDRFSAERLKGVDSTLKIQPAELGDSAVYLCASSLSMGYEQYFGPGTRLTVT.

This clone has a single count. The chain has TRBV5-1 and TRBJ1-1; D is possibly TRBD1 (5 bases). Trimming took 7 bases from V and 1 from J, leaving 11 bases between them. Germline CDR1 SGHRS, CDR2 YFSETQ. The CDR3 totals 13 residues. CDR3 amino acids: CASGGPENTEAFF. CDR3 in DNA: TGCGCCAGCGGGGGACCCGAGAACACTGAAGCTTTCTTT.

This clone occurred a few times. This chain connects TRBV27 to TRBJ2-7; 11 nucleotides agree with TRBD2. The V and J ends lost 2 bases and 4 bases, in that order; junction bases with no gene match: 7. This CDR3 is 16 amino acids long. The germline V gene encodes CDR1 MNHEY and CDR2 SMNVEV (reference sequence). The CDR3 DNA reads as TGTGCCAGCAGTTTAAGTAGGCTAGCGGGAGGATACGAGCAGTACTTC. This translates into CASSLSRLAGGYEQYF.

This clone was picked up a small number of times. Germline is not matched at one junction end, which may reflect a read error. The genes are TRBV19 and TRBJ1-1; 7 positions match TRBD1. Germline V gives CDR1 LNHDA, CDR2 SQIVND (reference sequence). There are 13 residues in the CDR3. CDR3 coding DNA: TGTGCCAGTAGTGTAGACAGGGAGACTGAAGCTTTCTTT. Amino acid sequence: CASSVDRETEAFF.

The chain recombines TRBV5-1 with TRBJ2-2; the match to TRBD2 covers 7 bases. The germline CDR1 and CDR2 sequences are SGHRS and YFSETQ. The J segment lost 2 bases and the V segment lost 1 base, leaving 5 bases of the junction unmatched. CDR3 length: 16 residues. As DNA, the CDR3 is TGCGCCAGCAGCTTGTTGGGCGGGGGAAACACCGGGGAGCTGTTTTTT. Translated, it gives CASSLLGGGNTGELFF.

The rearrangement joins TRBV7-6 to TRBJ2-7, with a weak D call TRBD1 (6 bases). V was shortened by 5 bases and J by 6 bases, with 20 bases between the two germline ends. This CDR3 has 15 residues. Germline lookup yields CDR1 SGHVS and CDR2 FNYEAQ. Here the CDR3 DNA reads TGTGCCAGCAGCGCAGGGGCGTCCTTAATAACCGAGCAGTACTTC. This encodes CASSAGASLITEQYF. Using reference TRBV7-6 and TRBJ2-7 for the parts outside the CDR3, the full variable domain is GAGVSQSPRYKVTKRGQDVALRCDPISGHVSLYWYRQALGQGPEFLTYFNYEAQQDKSGLPNDRFSAERPEGSISTLTIQRTEQRDSAMYRCASSAGASLITEQYFGPGTRLTVT.

This clone was picked up a small number of times. The chain employs TRBV6-1 and TRBJ2-7; no reliable D call. Germline lookup yields CDR1 MNHNS and CDR2 SASEGT. CDR3 length equals 11 residues. The V gene lost 1 base and the J gene lost 4 bases, with 2 bases spanning the gap. The CDR3 reads CASSEGYEQYF. The CDR3 DNA reads TGTGCCAGCAGTGAAGGTTACGAGCAGTACTTC.

The chain couples TRBV27 to TRBJ2-1; 9 nucleotides agree with TRBD1. The CDR3 totals 15 residues. CDR1 is MNHEY and CDR2 is SMNVEV in the germline V gene (reference sequence). Trimming removed 6 bases from V and 4 bases from J; junction bases left unmatched: 7. CDR3 loop: CASSSPGQGYNEQFF. The CDR3 region has the DNA TGTGCCAGCAGCTCTCCGGGACAGGGATACAATGAGCAGTTCTTC.

This clone ranks as medium-sized (0.01 to 0.1%). The chain recombines TRBV7-2 with TRBJ2-3; D remains ambiguous. The germline V gene has CDR1 SGHTA and CDR2 FQGNSA. The length of the CDR3 is 15 residues. Deletions cut 2 bases from V and 3 bases from J, with 12 bases between. The CDR3: CASSLFPSATDTQYF. The CDR3 nucleotides are TGTGCCAGCAGCTTATTCCCGTCTGCTACAGATACGCAGTATTTT.

Only a few counts were recorded for this clone. This chain joins TRBV7-9 and TRBJ1-2; D is unresolved. Per germline, CDR1 SEHNR and CDR2 FQNEAQ (reference sequence). V shed 2 bases and J shed 6 bases, with 13 bases lying between them. The CDR3 has 14 amino acids. CDR3 coding DNA: TGTGCCAGCAGCTTATGGTTGGCAGGCGATGGCTACACCTTC. It translates to CASSLWLAGDGYTF.

The CDR3, as DNA: TGCAGCGTTGGTGGGTTTAAATATGGCTACACCTTC. It encodes CSVGGFKYGYTF. The rearrangement uses TRBV29-1 and TRBJ1-2; D is uncertain. The germline V gene encodes CDR1 SQVTM and CDR2 ANQGSEA. The length of the CDR3 is 12 residues. V shed 4 bases and J shed 5 bases, with 11 bases lying between them.

V is TRBV27 and J is TRBJ2-3, with D unclear. Germline values: CDR1 MNHEY, CDR2 SMNVEV (reference sequence). There are 15 residues in the CDR3. V was cut by 4 bases and J by 0 bases, with 11 bases left in between. As DNA, the CDR3 is TGTGCCAGCAGTTCCCTGACTCTTAGCACAGATACGCAGTATTTT. It codes for CASSSLTLSTDTQYF.

The chain links TRBV6-4 to TRBJ2-7; no definite D call. The V end was cut by 6 bases, the J end by 0 bases, with 12 bases between. In germline, CDR1 is MRHNA, CDR2 SNTAGT. This CDR3 is 14 amino acids long. The CDR3 sequence: CASRTGLLSYEQYF. The CDR3 coding sequence is TGTGCCAGCAGGACTGGCCTCCTCTCCTACGAGCAGTACTTC.

The chain combines TRBV6-1 with TRBJ2-1, with TRBD1 identical over 8 bases. Trimming took 5 bases from V and 4 from J; bases not matched to a gene: 1. The CDR3 loop spans 13 amino acids. CDR1 is MNHNS, CDR2 SASEGT, per germline. In nucleotides, the CDR3 is TGTGCCAGCAGTCGGACAGGGTACAATGAGCAGTTCTTC. Its translation is CASSRTGYNEQFF.

This clone came up a few times. The rearrangement joins TRBV5-1 to TRBJ1-5; D is unresolved. Germline CDR1 SGHRS, CDR2 YFSETQ. V lost 1 base and J lost 7, with 9 bases in between. This CDR3 has 13 amino acids. The CDR3 sequence is CASSLSGDQPQHF. CDR3 in DNA: TGCGCCAGCAGCTTGTCGGGAGACCAGCCCCAGCATTTT.

This clone rates as medium-sized (0.01 to 0.1%). The V gene is TRBV19, the J gene TRBJ2-3; D may be TRBD1 or TRBD2 (6 bases each). This CDR3 has 13 amino acids. V was cut by 10 bases and J by 2 bases, with 13 bases left in between. Germline CDR1 is LNHDA and CDR2 is SQIVND (reference sequence). In nucleotides, the CDR3 is TGTGCCATCGCGCGGGACACCACAGATACGCAGTATTTT. Its translation is CAIARDTTDTQYF. Full variable domain (remainder filled in from reference TRBV19 and TRBJ2-3): DGGITQSPKYLFRKEGQNVTLSCEQNLNHDAMYWYRQDPGQGLRLIYYSQIVNDFQKGDIAEGYSVSREKKESFPLTVTSAQKNPTAFYLCAIARDTTDTQYFGPGTRLTVL.